The rows below give T cell receptor beta chains drawn from one sample of a study of shared clonotypes between healthy human individuals. Assay: immunoSEQ multiplex PCR; the TCRdb copy retains only in-frame clones and omits some. This sample has approximately 2.5 million clones, with over 85% found just once. The sequencing sample was made of naive CD4+ T cells sorted from blood. The receptors were sampled from a man aged 18 to 35 in good health. The CDR3 runs from the conserved cysteine through the conserved F or W. The order of the fields is CDR3 DNA, CDR3 protein, D gene, V gene, J gene, clone size. The D gene is left open where the match is weak. Clone size, where shown, is once, few, many, or a class for clones that have expanded.

cdr3_nt: TGTGCCAGCACTTTAGGGTTAACGGCAGGGAGGGGCCAGCCCCAGCATTTT
cdr3_aa: CASTLGLTAGRGQPQHF
d_call: NA
v_call: TRBV28
j_call: TRBJ1-5
clone_size: NA

cdr3_nt: TGTGCCAGCTCACCACGCAGGGATAATTCACCCCTCCACTTT
cdr3_aa: CASSPRRDNSPLHF
d_call: NA
v_call: TRBV18
j_call: TRBJ1-6
clone_size: NA

cdr3_nt: TGTGCCAGCAGCTTAGGGGACCTCATACCGATGTACTTC
cdr3_aa: CASSLGDLIPMYF
d_call: NA
v_call: TRBV7-2
j_call: TRBJ2-7
clone_size: NA

cdr3_nt: TGTGCCTGGAGTGTTGAGACGGGGAGTCAGCCCCAGCATTTT
cdr3_aa: CAWSVETGSQPQHF
d_call: NA
v_call: TRBV30
j_call: TRBJ1-5
clone_size: few

cdr3_nt: TGTGCCAGCTCACCACGCCAGGGGAGCAACACCGGGGAGCTGTTTTTT
cdr3_aa: CASSPRQGSNTGELFF
d_call: NA
v_call: TRBV18
j_call: TRBJ2-2
clone_size: NA

cdr3_nt: TGTGCCAGCAGTGATGGGCCAGGGTCGAACACCGGGGAGCTGTTTTTT
cdr3_aa: CASSDGPGSNTGELFF
d_call: NA
v_call: TRBV6-1
j_call: TRBJ2-2
clone_size: few

cdr3_nt: TGTGCCTGGAGTGGAGACAGGGTAGGGGATGGTAATCAGCCCCAGCATTTT
cdr3_aa: CAWSGDRVGDGNQPQHF
d_call: TRBD1
v_call: TRBV30
j_call: TRBJ1-5
clone_size: NA

cdr3_nt: TGCGCCAGCAGCCCAGAAGTTACGAGTACAGATACGCAGTATTTT
cdr3_aa: CASSPEVTSTDTQYF
d_call: NA
v_call: TRBV5-1
j_call: TRBJ2-3
clone_size: NA

cdr3_nt: TGTGCCAGCTCACCACCCAATCGTGGTCAGGAAAAACTGTTTTTT
cdr3_aa: CASSPPNRGQEKLFF
d_call: NA
v_call: TRBV18
j_call: TRBJ1-4
clone_size: NA

cdr3_nt: TGTGCCAGCAGCAAAACAAACAGGGGCCCCTACGAGCAGTACTTC
cdr3_aa: CASSKTNRGPYEQYF
d_call: TRBD1
v_call: TRBV27
j_call: TRBJ2-7
clone_size: NA

cdr3_nt: TGTGCCAGCAGCTATATCGACAGGGATTGGACTGAAGCTTTCTTT
cdr3_aa: CASSYIDRDWTEAFF
d_call: TRBD1
v_call: TRBV6-5
j_call: TRBJ1-1
clone_size: NA

cdr3_nt: TGTGCCAGCAGCTCATTCGGGGATCAGCCCCAGCATTTT
cdr3_aa: CASSSFGDQPQHF
d_call: NA
v_call: TRBV7-2
j_call: TRBJ1-5
clone_size: few

cdr3_nt: TGTGCCAGCTCACCAGAGTCCAGGATGAACACCGGGGAGCTGTTTTTT
cdr3_aa: CASSPESRMNTGELFF
d_call: NA
v_call: TRBV18
j_call: TRBJ2-2
clone_size: NA